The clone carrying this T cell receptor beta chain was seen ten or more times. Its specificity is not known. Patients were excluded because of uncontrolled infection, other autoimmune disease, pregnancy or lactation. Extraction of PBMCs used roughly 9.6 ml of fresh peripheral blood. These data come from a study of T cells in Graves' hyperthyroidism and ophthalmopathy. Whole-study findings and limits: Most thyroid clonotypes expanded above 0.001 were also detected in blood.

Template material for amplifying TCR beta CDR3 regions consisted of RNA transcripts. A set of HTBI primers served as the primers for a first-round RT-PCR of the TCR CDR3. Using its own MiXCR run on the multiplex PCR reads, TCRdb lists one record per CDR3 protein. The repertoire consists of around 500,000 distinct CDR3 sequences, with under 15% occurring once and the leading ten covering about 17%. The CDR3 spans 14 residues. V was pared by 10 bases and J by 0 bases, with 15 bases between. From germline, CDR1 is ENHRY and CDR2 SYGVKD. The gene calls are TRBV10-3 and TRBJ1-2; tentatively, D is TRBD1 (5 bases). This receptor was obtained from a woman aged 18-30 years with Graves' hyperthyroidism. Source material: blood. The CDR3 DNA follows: TGTGCCACCGACGGAAGCAGGGCTAACTATGGCTACACCTTC. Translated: CATDGSRANYGYTF.